This TCR beta chain was obtained from a study of blood T cell repertoires in COVID-19. Across the study: Samples taken during acute and convalescent COVID-19 were collected in the United States, Italy and Spain.

Assignments of participants to cohorts depended upon their own reported clinical history. V lost 5 bases to trimming and J lost 1 base; unmatched junction nucleotides: 3. Germline V lookup: CDR1 MRHNA, CDR2 SNTAGT. There are 15 residues in the CDR3. This clone showed up just a few times. Study processing details: From reference gene primer amplification, estimates of nucleated cell counts were derived. Measured with immunoSEQ multiplex PCR; TCRdb has only the in-frame clones, and not every one. That table furnishes V, J and clone size, whereas the DNA furnished D and trimming. The sample contains fewer than 250,000 clones, 86% of which appear only once.

The gene calls are TRBV6-4 and TRBJ2-1, with TRBD1 identical over 9 bases. The material sequenced was PBMCs or T cells enriched from blood (not recorded which). This clonotype was sampled from a woman aged 40 to 55 in a cohort exposed to, infected with or recovered from COVID-19 (not recorded which). DNA of the CDR3: TGTGCCAGCAGTCCCGGGACAGGGTCCTACAATGAGCAGTTCTTC. It specifies CASSPGTGSYNEQFF.